The 30 T cell receptor beta chains below all came from one sample that was sequenced in a study of Ad26.COV2.S vaccination and SARS-CoV-2 variants. Treatment indicated: around 19 received Ad26.COV2.S at low or high dose, single or two shots; about 5 received placebo; per-sample allocation not given. Sampling occurred on day 63 after the first vaccine or placebo injection. Profiled with immunoSEQ multiplex PCR; TCRdb holds only in-frame clones, not every one. The data show under 600,000 clones, 80% to 90% seen once. The sequences come from peripheral blood, collected in a trial of Ad26.COV2.S vaccine versus placebo. These receptor sequences come from a person between 18 and 65 years old who received the Ad26.COV2.S COVID-19 vaccine or a placebo.

The gene calls are TRBV6-6 and TRBJ2-3; D ambiguous. The CDR3 is made up of 15 amino acids. V was pared by 5 bases and J by 1 base, with 13 bases between. Germline V gene lookup returns CDR1 MNHNY and CDR2 SVGAGI (reference sequence). The CDR3 sequence is CASSPRARGTDTQYF. For the CDR3, the DNA is TGTGCCAGCAGTCCCAGAGCTCGCGGCACAGATACGCAGTATTTT.

The rearrangement uses TRBV7-8 and TRBJ2-7; no reliable D call. The CDR3 runs to 13 residues. Germline CDR1 and CDR2: SGHVS and FQNEAQ. The V gene lost 3 bases and the J gene lost 4 bases, with 10 bases spanning the gap. CDR3 in DNA: TGTGCCAGCAGCTTCACGGGCCAATACGAGCAGTACTTC. It encodes CASSFTGQYEQYF.

This clone showed up just once. This sequence joins TRBV21-1 and TRBJ1-4; no DNA check was done on the table's D call, TRBD1. TRBV21-1 is reported as a pseudogene. The CDR3 runs 17 residues. CDR3 bases: TGTGCCAGCAGCAAAGTTCAGAGGACAGGGCCGAATGAAAAACTGTTTTTT. Its protein is CASSKVQRTGPNEKLFF.

V usage is TRBV6-1 and J usage is TRBJ1-2, with D unresolved. Germline V gene sequence: CDR1 MNHNS, CDR2 SASEGT. This CDR3 has 13 residues. Trimming took off 1 base at V and 5 bases at J, with 8 bases between the two ends. CDR3 residues: CASSEEAWYGYTF. The DNA for the CDR3 is TGTGCCAGCAGTGAAGAGGCCTGGTATGGCTACACCTTC.

V usage is TRBV10-1 and J usage is TRBJ2-1, with 13 bases matching TRBD2. This CDR3 is built from 17 residues. V was pared by 4 bases and J by 2 bases, with 5 bases of the junction left unmatched. Germline V gene lookup returns CDR1 WNHNN and CDR2 SYGVQD (reference sequence). The chain's CDR3 is CASSGWTSGGTYNEQFF. CDR3 DNA sequence: TGCGCCAGCAGTGGGTGGACTAGCGGGGGAACCTACAATGAGCAGTTCTTC.

V and J are TRBV13 and TRBJ2-3; D call uncertain. The germline V and J ends were trimmed by 5 bases and 0 bases, with 12 bases remaining between them. The CDR3 consists of 15 residues. Germline V CDR1 and CDR2: PRHDT, FYEKMQ (reference sequence). The CDR3 coding sequence is TGTGCCAGCAGCGCCTACAGTGCTAGCACAGATACGCAGTATTTT. The encoded protein is CASSAYSASTDTQYF.

The genes are TRBV10-3 and TRBJ1-5; D remains ambiguous. CDR3 length: 13 residues. V was pared by 0 bases and J by 6 bases, with 6 bases between. The V gene's germline CDR1 is ENHRY and CDR2 SYGVKD. The CDR3 sequence: CAISESAGQPQHF. For the CDR3, the DNA is TGTGCCATCAGTGAGTCCGCTGGTCAGCCCCAGCATTTT.

The chain recombines TRBV7-3 with TRBJ2-3; TRBD1 is a possible D gene (6 bases). Germline CDR1 and CDR2: SGHTA and FQGTGA. Trimming took 5 bases from V and 6 from J, leaving 15 bases between them. This CDR3 contains 14 residues. CDR3 bases: TGTGCCAGCAGCAAGACAGGAAGGGCGGATACGCAGTATTTT. Its protein product is CASSKTGRADTQYF. Based on the CDR3 plus reference TRBV7-3 and TRBJ2-3, the full variable domain is GAGVSQTPSNKVTEKGKYVELRCDPISGHTALYWYRQSLGQGPEFLIYFQGTGAADDSGLPNDRFFAVRPEGSVSTLKIQRTERGDSAVYLCASSKTGRADTQYFGPGTRLTVL.

CDR3 sequence (DNA): TGTGCCAGCAACGGGGGTCTGCGCTACACCTTC. It yields the protein CASNGGLRYTF. The chain employs TRBV2 and TRBJ1-2; D perhaps matches TRBD1 (5 bases). CDR1 is SNHLY and CDR2 is FYNNEI in the germline V gene. V was clipped by 7 bases and J by 9 bases, with 12 bases between them. The CDR3 contains 11 residues.

V gene TRBV7-9 combines with J gene TRBJ1-1; D possibly corresponds to TRBD1 (5 bases). The V gene lost 5 bases and the J gene lost 4 bases, with 14 bases spanning the gap. This CDR3 is built from 14 residues. The germline CDR1 and CDR2 sequences are SEHNR and FQNEAQ (reference sequence). The CDR3 sequence: CASSRTGGTTEAFF. In DNA form, the CDR3 reads TGTGCCAGCAGCCGCACTGGGGGTACCACTGAAGCTTTCTTT.

The chain carries TRBV2 and TRBJ1-1; TRBD1 matches at 8 bases. J lost 1 base, V lost 6 bases, and 4 bases had no gene match. CDR1 SNHLY and CDR2 FYNNEI come from the germline V gene. The length of the CDR3 is 14 residues. The DNA for the CDR3 is TGTGCCAGCAGCGAGGGACAGGCGAACACTGAAGCTTTCTTT. It specifies CASSEGQANTEAFF.

V and J are TRBV18 and TRBJ2-4, with D possibly TRBD1 on 6 matching bases. The CDR3 sequence is 14 residues long. Per germline, CDR1 KGHSH and CDR2 LQKENI. Deletions cut 5 bases from V and 3 bases from J, with 11 bases between. The CDR3 bases are TGTGCCAGCTCATCGACGGACAGCAAAAACATTCAGTACTTC. Encoded protein: CASSSTDSKNIQYF.

On this clone itself: Mismatch with germline at one junction end may stem from a read error. This rearrangement joins TRBV7-7 to TRBJ2-2; 9 bases are shared with TRBD1. Germline lookup yields CDR1 SSHAT and CDR2 FNYEAQ (reference sequence). CDR3 length equals 15 residues. The DNA for the CDR3 is TGTGCTAGCAGCTTGGGACAGGGGAACACCGGGGAGCTGTTTTTT. Translation gives CASSLGQGNTGELFF.

This rearrangement joins TRBV3-1 (or the pseudogene TRBV3-2) to TRBJ1-2; 8 positions match TRBD1. V gave up 5 bases and J gave up 1 base; unmatched junction bases: 12. Germline V lookup: CDR1 LGHDT, CDR2 YNNKEL (reference sequence). This CDR3 has 17 residues. The CDR3 sequence is CASSSRAAGTGNYGYTF. CDR3 coding DNA: TGTGCCAGCAGCTCCCGAGCGGCCGGGACAGGTAACTATGGCTACACCTTC.

The chain employs TRBV20-1 and TRBJ2-1; D not resolved. Germline values: CDR1 DFQATT, CDR2 SNEGSKA (reference sequence). Trimming took 3 bases from V and 10 from J, leaving 19 bases between them. The CDR3 runs to 14 residues. CDR3 in amino acids: CSASTESYVEEQFF. The DNA of the CDR3 is TGCAGTGCTAGTACAGAAAGTTACGTCGAAGAGCAGTTCTTC.

The rearrangement uses TRBV13 and TRBJ2-1; no definite D call. The CDR3 totals 11 residues. V lost 6 bases to trimming and J lost 10 bases, with 10 bases between them. Germline CDR1 is PRHDT and CDR2 is FYEKMQ (reference sequence). In DNA form, the CDR3 reads TGTGCCAGCAGTTTTTTAGACGAGCAGTTCTTC. It codes for CASSFLDEQFF.

V and J are TRBV5-1 and TRBJ1-1, with a possible D match to TRBD1 (5 bases). Looked up from germline, CDR1 is SGHRS and CDR2 is YFSETQ. The CDR3 totals 12 residues. V was pared by 7 bases and J by 1 base, with 8 bases between. CDR3 amino acids: CASGDRNTEAFF. DNA of the CDR3: TGCGCCAGCGGAGACAGGAACACTGAAGCTTTCTTT.

The CDR3 spells CASSHVVTRDRTYNEQFF. DNA of the CDR3: TGCGCCAGCAGCCACGTCGTTACCCGGGACAGAACCTACAATGAGCAGTTCTTC. The V call is TRBV4-1, the J call TRBJ2-1; the match to TRBD1 covers 7 bases. This CDR3 spans 18 amino acids. Germline-derived CDR1 and CDR2 are MGHRA and YSYEKL. V gave up 3 bases and J gave up 2 bases; unmatched junction bases: 13.

This clone was detected only once. This rearrangement joins TRBV4-1 to TRBJ2-7; D remains unclear. The germline V gene encodes CDR1 MGHRA and CDR2 YSYEKL. With 4 bases removed from V and 1 base from J, the gap between germline ends came to 11 bases. This CDR3 is 14 amino acids long. DNA of the CDR3: TGCGCCAGCAGCCCTTTAATAATTTCCTACGAGCAGTACTTC. This codes for CASSPLIISYEQYF.

The genes are TRBV7-3 and TRBJ1-2; 7 nucleotides agree with TRBD1. V lost 5 bases and J lost 2; bases outside the gene matches: 11. This CDR3 contains 16 residues. CDR1 is SGHTA, CDR2 FQGTGA, per germline. This chain's CDR3 is CASSRGGEGANYGYTF. The CDR3 nucleotides are TGTGCCAGCAGCCGAGGAGGGGAGGGGGCGAACTATGGCTACACCTTC.

V gene TRBV4-3 combines with J gene TRBJ2-7; 10 bases are a match to TRBD1. Per germline, CDR1 LGHNA and CDR2 YSLEER. The ends lost 4 bases at V and 4 bases at J; junction bases unmatched: 4. The CDR3 is 14 residues long. The CDR3 DNA follows: TGCGCCAGCAGCCCACGACAGGGGGCGTACGAGCAGTACTTC. Translation gives CASSPRQGAYEQYF.

The chain has TRBV15 and TRBJ2-7, with D uncertain. Germline V lookup: CDR1 LNHNV, CDR2 YYDKDF (reference sequence). This CDR3 comprises 14 residues. V was cut by 0 bases and J by 6 bases, with 12 bases left in between. The CDR3 here is CATSRDNPPGEQYF. CDR3 DNA sequence: TGTGCCACCAGCAGAGATAACCCGCCAGGCGAGCAGTACTTC.

CDR3 bases: TGTGCCAGCAGCCCCCGGGCGGGCATGAACACTGAAGCTTTCTTT. Translated, it gives CASSPRAGMNTEAFF. The V gene is TRBV7-2, the J gene TRBJ1-1; D ambiguous. V gave up 5 bases and J gave up 0 bases, with 13 bases separating them. The CDR3 has 15 amino acids. The germline gives CDR1 SGHTA, CDR2 FQGNSA.

V and J are TRBV6-2 or TRBV6-3 and TRBJ1-6, with TRBD1 as a possible D gene (5 bases). Germline values: CDR1 MNHEY, CDR2 SVGEGT. Between the trimmed V and J ends, which lost 5 bases and 8 bases, there was a span of 13 bases. The CDR3 runs 14 residues. The CDR3 loop is CASSPRGRDSPLHF. Here the CDR3 DNA reads TGTGCCAGCAGTCCCCGGGGCCGAGATTCACCCCTCCACTTT.

CDR3 sequence reads: CASGLGAINQPQHF. CDR3 bases: TGTGCCAGCGGTCTCGGGGCGATCAATCAGCCCCAGCATTTT. The chain employs TRBV2 and TRBJ1-5, with D possibly matching TRBD1 (5 bases). V lost 8 bases to trimming and J lost 3 bases, with 14 bases between them. Germline CDR1 SNHLY, CDR2 FYNNEI. CDR3 length: 14 residues.

The chain recombines TRBV28 with TRBJ2-2; 8 bases map to TRBD1. Germline-derived CDR1 and CDR2 are MDHEN and SYDVKM. Trimming cost V 3 bases and J 7 bases; bases outside gene matches: 7. This CDR3 comprises 15 residues. DNA for the CDR3: TGTGCCAGCAGTTTTGGACAGGGCGCAGGCGGGGAGCTGTTTTTT. The encoded protein is CASSFGQGAGGELFF.

The chain combines TRBV4-1 with TRBJ1-2; D gene ambiguous. CDR1 is MGHRA, CDR2 YSYEKL, per germline. V was clipped by 3 bases and J by 0 bases, with 11 bases between them. This CDR3 comprises 15 residues. This CDR3 reads CASSQEAGTNYGYTF. The CDR3 nucleotides read TGCGCCAGCAGCCAGGAAGCCGGGACTAACTATGGCTACACCTTC.

The chain uses TRBV6-4 and TRBJ2-1; D is ambiguous. V was cut by 0 bases and J by 9 bases, with 12 bases left in between. Germline CDR1 MRHNA, CDR2 SNTAGT. The CDR3 consists of 14 residues. CDR3 nucleotide sequence: TGTGCCAGCAGTGACTCGATTTTGGGTCGTGAGCAGTTCTTC. This codes for CASSDSILGREQFF.

As for this clone: This specimen includes other DNA sequences encoding the same CDR3. This rearrangement joins TRBV18 to TRBJ1-1, with D possibly being TRBD1 (5 bases). With 3 bases removed from V and 4 bases from J, the gap between germline ends came to 6 bases. This CDR3 has 12 amino acids. Germline V gives CDR1 KGHSH, CDR2 LQKENI. CDR3 protein: CASSPGATEAFF. The CDR3 DNA reads TGTGCCAGCTCACCCGGGGCCACTGAAGCTTTCTTT.

The V gene is TRBV3-1 (or the pseudogene TRBV3-2), the J gene TRBJ1-2; maybe TRBD1 (5 bases). Germline lookup yields CDR1 LGHDT and CDR2 YNNKEL (reference sequence). This CDR3 has 13 residues. Trimming took 7 bases from V and 8 from J, leaving 17 bases between them. The chain's CDR3 is CASTPTGDWGYTF. Here the CDR3 DNA reads TGTGCCAGCACCCCGACGGGGGATTGGGGCTACACCTTC.